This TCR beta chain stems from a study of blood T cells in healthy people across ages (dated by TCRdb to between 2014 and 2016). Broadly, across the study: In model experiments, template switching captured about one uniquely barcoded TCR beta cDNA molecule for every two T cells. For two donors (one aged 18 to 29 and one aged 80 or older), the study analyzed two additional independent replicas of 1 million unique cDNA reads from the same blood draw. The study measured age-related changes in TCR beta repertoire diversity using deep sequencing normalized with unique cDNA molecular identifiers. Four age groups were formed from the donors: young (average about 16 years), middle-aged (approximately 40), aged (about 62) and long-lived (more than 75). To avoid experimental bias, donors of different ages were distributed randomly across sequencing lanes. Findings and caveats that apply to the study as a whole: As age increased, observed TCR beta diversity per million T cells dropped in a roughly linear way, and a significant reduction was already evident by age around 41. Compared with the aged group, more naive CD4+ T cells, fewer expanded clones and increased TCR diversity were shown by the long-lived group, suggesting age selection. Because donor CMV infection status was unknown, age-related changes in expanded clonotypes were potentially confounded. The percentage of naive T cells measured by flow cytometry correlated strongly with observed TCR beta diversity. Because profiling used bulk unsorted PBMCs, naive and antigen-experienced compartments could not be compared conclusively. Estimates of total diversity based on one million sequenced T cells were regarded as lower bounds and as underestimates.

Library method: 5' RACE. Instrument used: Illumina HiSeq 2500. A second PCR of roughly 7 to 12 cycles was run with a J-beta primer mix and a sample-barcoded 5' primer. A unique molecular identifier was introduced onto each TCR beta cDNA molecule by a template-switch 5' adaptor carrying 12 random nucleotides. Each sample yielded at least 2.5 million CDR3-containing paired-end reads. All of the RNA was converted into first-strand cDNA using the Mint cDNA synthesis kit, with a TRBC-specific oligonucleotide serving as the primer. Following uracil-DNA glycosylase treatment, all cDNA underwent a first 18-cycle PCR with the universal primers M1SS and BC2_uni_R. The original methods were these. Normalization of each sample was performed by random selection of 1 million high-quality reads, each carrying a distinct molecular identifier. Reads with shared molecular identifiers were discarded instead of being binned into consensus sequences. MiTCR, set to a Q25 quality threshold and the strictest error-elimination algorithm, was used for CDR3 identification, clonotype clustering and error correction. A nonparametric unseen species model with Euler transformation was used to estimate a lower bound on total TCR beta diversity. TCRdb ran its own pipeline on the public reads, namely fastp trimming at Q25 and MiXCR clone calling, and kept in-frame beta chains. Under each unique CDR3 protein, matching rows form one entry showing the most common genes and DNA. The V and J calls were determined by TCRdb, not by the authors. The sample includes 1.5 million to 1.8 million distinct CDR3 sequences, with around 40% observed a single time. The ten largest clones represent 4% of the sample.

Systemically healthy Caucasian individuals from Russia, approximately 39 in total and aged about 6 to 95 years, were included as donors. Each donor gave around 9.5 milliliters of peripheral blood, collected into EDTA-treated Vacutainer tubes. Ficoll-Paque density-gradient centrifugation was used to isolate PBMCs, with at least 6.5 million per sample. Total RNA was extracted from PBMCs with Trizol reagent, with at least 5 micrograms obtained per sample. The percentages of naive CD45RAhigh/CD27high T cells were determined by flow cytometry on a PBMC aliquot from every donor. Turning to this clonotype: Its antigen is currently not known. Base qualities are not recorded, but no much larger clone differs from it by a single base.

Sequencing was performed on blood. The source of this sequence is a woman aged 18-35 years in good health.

This receptor has the CDR3 CSATSGTGHGYTF. The bases are TGCAGTGCGACCTCCGGGACAGGGCACGGCTACACCTTC. Recombination linked TRBV20-1 to TRBJ1-2, with TRBD1 identical over 9 junction bases. At the junction V is shortened by 6 bases and J by 8 bases; bases outside the gene matches: 10. CDR1 and CDR2 are read off the germline V gene (reference sequence) as DFQATT and SNEGSKA. The CDR3, cysteine through phenylalanine, is 13 amino acids long. Only the CDR3 part of the read is kept: 39 bases, read in frame from the first base.